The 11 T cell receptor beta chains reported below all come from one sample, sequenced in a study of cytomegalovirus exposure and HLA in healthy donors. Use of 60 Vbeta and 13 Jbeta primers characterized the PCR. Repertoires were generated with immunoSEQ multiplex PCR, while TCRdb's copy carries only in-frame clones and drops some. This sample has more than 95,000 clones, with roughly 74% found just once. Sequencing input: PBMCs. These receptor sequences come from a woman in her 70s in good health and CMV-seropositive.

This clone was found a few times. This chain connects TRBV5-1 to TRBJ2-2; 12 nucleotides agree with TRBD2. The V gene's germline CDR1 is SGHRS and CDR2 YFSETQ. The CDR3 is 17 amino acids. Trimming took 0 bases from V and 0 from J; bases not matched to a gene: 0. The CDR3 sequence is CASSLGLAGANTGELFF. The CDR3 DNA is TGCGCCAGCAGCTTGGGACTAGCGGGAGCGAACACCGGGGAGCTGTTTTTT.

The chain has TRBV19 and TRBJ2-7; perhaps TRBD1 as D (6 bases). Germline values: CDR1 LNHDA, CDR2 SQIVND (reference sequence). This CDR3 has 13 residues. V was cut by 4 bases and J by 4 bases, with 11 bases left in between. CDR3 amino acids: CASSNRVLYEQYF. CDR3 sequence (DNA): TGTGCCAGTAGTAACAGGGTCTTGTACGAGCAGTACTTC.

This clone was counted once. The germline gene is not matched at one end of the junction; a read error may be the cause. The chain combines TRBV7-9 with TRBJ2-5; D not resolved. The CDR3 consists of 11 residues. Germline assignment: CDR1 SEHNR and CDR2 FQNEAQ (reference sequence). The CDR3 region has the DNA TGTTCCAGCAGCCGGTGGGAGACCCAGTACTTC. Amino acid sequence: CSSSRWETQYF.

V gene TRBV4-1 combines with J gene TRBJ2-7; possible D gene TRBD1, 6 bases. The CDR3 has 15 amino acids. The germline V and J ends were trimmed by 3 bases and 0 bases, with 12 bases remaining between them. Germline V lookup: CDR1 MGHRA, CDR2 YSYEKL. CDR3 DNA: TGCGCCAGCAGCCAGACCGGGACACCCTCCTACGAGCAGTACTTC. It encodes CASSQTGTPSYEQYF.

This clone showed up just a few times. CDR3 sequence: CSVAQGLYEQYF. The DNA of the CDR3 is TGCAGCGTTGCCCAGGGGCTTTACGAGCAGTACTTC. This chain uses TRBV29-1 with TRBJ2-7, with a weak D call TRBD1 (6 bases). Trimming cost V 4 bases and J 4 bases, with 11 bases left between them. CDR1 SQVTM and CDR2 ANQGSEA come from the germline V gene. The CDR3 loop spans 12 amino acids.

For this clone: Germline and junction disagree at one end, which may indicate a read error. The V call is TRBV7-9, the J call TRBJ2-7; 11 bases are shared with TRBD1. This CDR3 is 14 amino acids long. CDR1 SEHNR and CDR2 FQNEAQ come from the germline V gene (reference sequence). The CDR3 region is CSSSQDRGQREQYF. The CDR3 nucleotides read TGTTCCAGCAGCCAGGACAGGGGGCAGAGGGAGCAGTACTTC. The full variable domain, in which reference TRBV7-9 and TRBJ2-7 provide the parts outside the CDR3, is DTGVSQNPRHKITKRGQNVTFRCDPISEHNRLYWYRQTLGQGPEFLTYFQNEAQLEKSRLLSDRFSAERPKGSFSTLEIQRTEQGDSAMYLCSSSQDRGQREQYFGPGTRLTVT.

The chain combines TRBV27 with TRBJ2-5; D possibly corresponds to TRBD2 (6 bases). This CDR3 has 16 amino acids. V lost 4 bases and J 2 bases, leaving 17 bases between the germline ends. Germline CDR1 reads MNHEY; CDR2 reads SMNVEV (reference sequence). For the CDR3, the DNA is TGTGCCAGCAGTTCCAGGGACGGGGGTGGGCAAGAGACCCAGTACTTC. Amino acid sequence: CASSSRDGGGQETQYF.

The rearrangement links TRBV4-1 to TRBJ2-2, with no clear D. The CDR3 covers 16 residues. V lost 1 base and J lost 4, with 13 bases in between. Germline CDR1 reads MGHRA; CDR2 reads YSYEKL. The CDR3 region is CASSQVPTESTGELFF. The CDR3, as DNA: TGCGCCAGCAGCCAAGTCCCTACGGAGAGCACCGGGGAGCTGTTTTTT.

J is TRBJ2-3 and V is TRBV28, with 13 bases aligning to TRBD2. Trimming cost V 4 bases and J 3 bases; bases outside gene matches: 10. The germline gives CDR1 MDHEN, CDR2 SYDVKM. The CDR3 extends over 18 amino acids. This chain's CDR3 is CASSSPGLAGTETDTQYF. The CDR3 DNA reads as TGTGCCAGCAGTTCGCCGGGACTAGCGGGAACGGAGACAGATACGCAGTATTTT.

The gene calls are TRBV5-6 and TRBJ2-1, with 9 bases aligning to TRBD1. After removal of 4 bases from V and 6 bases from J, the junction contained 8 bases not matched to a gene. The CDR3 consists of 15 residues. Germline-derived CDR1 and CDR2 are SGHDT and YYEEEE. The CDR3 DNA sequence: TGTGCCAGCAGCAGGACAGGGGCCCCTCTCAATGAGCAGTTCTTC. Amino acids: CASSRTGAPLNEQFF.

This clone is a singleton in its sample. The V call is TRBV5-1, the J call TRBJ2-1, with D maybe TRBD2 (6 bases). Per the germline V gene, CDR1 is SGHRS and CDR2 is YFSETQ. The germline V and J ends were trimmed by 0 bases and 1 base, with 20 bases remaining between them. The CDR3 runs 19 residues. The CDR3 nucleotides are TGCGCCAGCAGCTTGGCCGCGATTTCTAGCGATCCTTCCTACAATGAGCAGTTCTTC. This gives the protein CASSLAAISSDPSYNEQFF.